The source of this T cell receptor (beta chain) is a study of blood T cell repertoires in COVID-19. Background on the study: Specimens from acute and convalescent COVID-19 originated in the United States, Italy and Spain.

Study processing details: Amplification with reference gene primers provided the estimates of nucleated cell counts. Here immunoSEQ multiplex PCR was the method, and the copy in TCRdb shows in-frame clones only, minus some. V and J calls and clone size come straight from that table; D and trimming were deduced from the DNA. The sample holds hundreds of thousands of clones, approximately 86% seen once. Germline trimming cut 3 bases from V and 7 bases from J; bases unmatched to any gene: 5. Germline assignment: CDR1 SGHDT and CDR2 YYEEEE. The CDR3 spans 15 residues. Input material: peripheral blood. The V gene is TRBV5-6, the J gene TRBJ1-6, with 9 bases that match TRBD1. This clonotype originated in a woman in her twenties or thirties who had recovered from COVID-19. The chain's CDR3 is CASSSITGGNSPLHF. CDR3 DNA sequence: TGTGCCAGCAGCTCGATTACAGGGGGCAATTCACCCCTCCACTTT.